The rows below give T cell receptor beta chains drawn from one sample of a study of blood T cell repertoires in COVID-19. Generated by immunoSEQ multiplex PCR, the TCRdb table keeps only in-frame clones and is missing some. This sample yields fewer than 300,000 clones, of which around 84% are seen a single time; approximately 10% belongs to the top ten. The sample taken for sequencing was peripheral blood. The receptors shown here come from a man aged 45-60 years with COVID-19, enrolled during active disease. CDR3s include the opening cysteine and the closing phenylalanine or tryptophan. A D gene is named only where the DNA matches it firmly. Expanded clones get a size class; other rows say once, few or many, or leave the size out.

TRBD2,TRBJ2-2,NA,TRBV4-2,CASSQRPRGRAGTGELFF,TGTGCCAGCAGCCAGCGGCCGCGTGGGAGGGCCGGAACCGGGGAGCTGTTTTTT
NA,TRBJ1-5,NA,TRBV12-5,CASGWGSNQPQHF,TGTGCTAGTGGTTGGGGCAGCAATCAGCCCCAGCATTTT
NA,TRBJ2-7,NA,TRBV6-1,CASSEAARVGYEQYF,TGTGCCAGCAGTGAAGCGGCCAGGGTGGGCTACGAGCAGTACTTC
TRBD2,TRBJ2-1,NA,TRBV5-6,CASSLRLAGGIYSEQFF,TGTGCCAGCAGCCTAAGACTAGCGGGAGGAATTTACAGTGAGCAGTTCTTC
TRBD2,TRBJ2-7,NA,TRBV19,CASSRSGSLELEQYF,TGTGCCAGTAGTCGTAGCGGGAGTTTGGAGCTCGAGCAGTACTTC
NA,TRBJ2-2,NA,TRBV24-1,CATSAPQATGELFF,TGTGCCACCAGTGCACCCCAGGCCACCGGGGAGCTGTTTTTT
TRBD1,TRBJ2-1,few,TRBV28,CASSSPGQSSYNEQFF,TGTGCCAGCAGTAGCCCGGGACAGAGCTCCTACAATGAGCAGTTCTTC
NA,TRBJ2-5,NA,TRBV5-6,CASRPGEAWETQYF,TGTGCCAGCAGACCCGGGGAGGCATGGGAGACCCAGTACTTC
TRBD2,TRBJ2-2,few,TRBV6-1,CASSAVAGGPSGELFF,TGTGCCAGCAGTGCGGTAGCGGGAGGGCCTTCAGGGGAGCTGTTTTTT
NA,TRBJ2-1,NA,TRBV3-1/TRBV3-2,CASMVGGVYNEQFF,TGTGCCAGCATGGTGGGGGGTGTCTACAATGAGCAGTTCTTC
TRBD2,TRBJ2-1,NA,TRBV14,CASSQLYLGLAGDNEQFF,TGTGCCAGCAGCCAATTATACTTAGGACTAGCGGGAGATAATGAGCAGTTCTTC
NA,TRBJ1-1,NA,TRBV4-3,CASSQDSGAGTEAFF,TGCGCCAGCAGCCAAGATTCAGGGGCGGGCACTGAAGCTTTCTTT
NA,TRBJ2-2,NA,TRBV3-1/TRBV3-2,CASSHEGVGGPGELFF,TGTGCCAGCAGCCATGAAGGAGTGGGGGGTCCCGGGGAGCTGTTTTTT
TRBD2,TRBJ2-5,NA,TRBV27,CATGEGLWQETQYF,TGTGCCACCGGGGAGGGTTTATGGCAGGAGACCCAGTACTTC
NA,TRBJ2-1,NA,TRBV21-1,CASSKLGSYNEQFF,TGTGCCAGCAGCAAACTCGGTAGTTACAATGAGCAGTTCTTC
NA,TRBJ2-2,NA,TRBV29-1,CSVVSRVATGELFF,TGCAGCGTTGTGTCCAGGGTAGCCACCGGGGAGCTGTTTTTT
NA,TRBJ2-7,NA,TRBV28,CASRRGYYEQYF,TGTGCCAGCAGAAGGGGGTACTACGAGCAGTACTTC
TRBD1,TRBJ2-1,NA,TRBV25-1,CASEGTAHSNEQFF,TGTGCCAGCGAGGGGACAGCCCACTCAAATGAGCAGTTCTTC
TRBD1,TRBJ1-2,NA,TRBV7-8,CASSTGQGYGYTF,TGTGCCAGCAGCACGGGACAGGGGTATGGCTACACCTTC
NA,TRBJ2-7,NA,TRBV6-5,CASRGTSYEQYF,TGTGCCAGCCGGGGGACCTCCTACGAGCAGTACTTC
NA,TRBJ2-3,NA,TRBV4-2,CASSQDRGTGFSTDTQYF,TGTGCCAGCAGCCAAGATAGGGGAACAGGGTTCAGCACAGATACGCAGTATTTT
TRBD1,TRBJ1-1,NA,TRBV7-2,CASSLVGGDTEAFF,TGTGCCAGCAGCTTAGTAGGGGGCGACACTGAAGCTTTCTTT
NA,TRBJ2-5,once,TRBV18,CASSPGQETQYF,TGTGCCAGCTCCCCCGGGCAAGAGACCCAGTACTTC
TRBD1,TRBJ1-5,once,TRBV6-5,CASRGTGGRAQPQHF,TGTGCCAGCAGAGGAACAGGGGGCCGAGCTCAGCCCCAGCATTTT
TRBD1,TRBJ2-4,NA,TRBV6-6,CASSSRGQGSPVAKNIQYF,TGTGCCAGCAGCTCCCGCGGACAGGGGTCCCCCGTGGCCAAAAACATTCAGTACTTC
NA,TRBJ2-5,NA,TRBV27,CASSLSAPGETQYF,TGTGCCAGCAGTTTATCGGCCCCGGGAGAGACCCAGTACTTC